This passage covers 7 T cell receptor beta chains from one sample sequenced in a study of T-cell memory formation after mild COVID-19. TCRdb reprocessed the 5' RACE reads with MiXCR, giving one entry per CDR3 protein. This sample carries hundreds of thousands of distinct CDR3 sequences, more than 15% of them seen once, and the ten largest clones take about 22%. Sequencing used PBMCs or a T cell subset sorted from them (not recorded which). Receptors originate from a man aged 18 to 35 who had mild COVID-19 (a few samples of this study predate the infection). Cell type and time point are not known.

This clonotype was observed a handful of times. The V gene is TRBV11-2, the J gene TRBJ2-5, with D perhaps given as TRBD1 or TRBD2 (6 bases each). Deletions cut 4 bases from V and 5 bases from J, with 20 bases between. In germline, CDR1 is SGHAT, CDR2 FQNNGV. The CDR3 length is 16 residues. This chain's CDR3 is CASSWGAGSPGETQYF. CDR3 DNA: TGTGCCAGCAGCTGGGGGGCCGGGTCCCCTGGGGAGACCCAGTACTTC.

The chain employs TRBV7-9 and TRBJ1-6; D possibly corresponds to TRBD1 (6 bases). Germline CDR1 is SEHNR and CDR2 is FQNEAQ (reference sequence). Trimming cost V 6 bases and J 8 bases, with 14 bases left between them. This CDR3 spans 14 amino acids. The CDR3 nucleotides read TGTGCCAGCAGGCTACCAGGGGAAGATTCACCCCTCCACTTT. This codes for CASRLPGEDSPLHF.

This clonotype has only a few counts. The rearrangement links TRBV12-3 or TRBV12-4 to TRBJ1-2, with D possibly being TRBD1 (6 bases). V shed 1 base and J shed 8 bases, with 14 bases lying between them. The CDR3 consists of 14 residues. Written as DNA, the CDR3 is TGTGCCAGCAGTTTAGATAGGTCAGGGGCCGGCTACACCTTC. Its translation: CASSLDRSGAGYTF.

For this clonotype: The limits of the CDR3 on the DNA are not certain, so only TCRdb's listed CDR3 is given. V gene TRBV4-2 combines with J gene TRBJ2-1; the D call of TRBD2 is as the table states it, not checked on the DNA. The CDR3 extends over 17 residues, inclusive of both ends. CDR1 is LGHNA and CDR2 is YNFKEQ in the germline V gene. The chain's CDR3 is CASSQVAQGSVPSPSVF.

The chain is built from TRBV11-2 and TRBJ2-5; tentatively, D is TRBD1 or TRBD2 (5 bases each). The V gene lost 5 bases and the J gene lost 5 bases, with 12 bases spanning the gap. The germline V gene has CDR1 SGHAT and CDR2 FQNNGV. CDR3 length: 13 amino acids. This CDR3 is CASSHGTHETQYF. DNA of the CDR3: TGTGCCAGCAGCCACGGGACCCACGAGACCCAGTACTTC.

The chain links TRBV18 to TRBJ1-2; 8 bases line up with TRBD1. Looked up from germline, CDR1 is KGHSH and CDR2 is LQKENI. Losses at the gene ends were 1 base for V and 8 bases for J; bases not matched to a gene: 6. The CDR3 covers 14 residues. DNA of the CDR3: TGTGCCAGCTCACCACAGGACAGGGCTGGCGGCTACACCTTC. Translated, it gives CASSPQDRAGGYTF.

This clonotype was counted ten times or more. This chain connects TRBV6-2 or TRBV6-3 to TRBJ1-5; D perhaps matches TRBD1 (5 bases). The germline V gene has CDR1 MNHEY and CDR2 SVGEGT. The ends were cut back, 2 bases at V and 4 bases at J, with 6 bases in the middle. The CDR3 consists of 13 residues. The CDR3 here is CASSYQGNQPQHF. In nucleotides, the CDR3 is TGTGCCAGCAGTTACCAGGGTAATCAGCCCCAGCATTTT.